The rows below give T cell receptor beta chains drawn from one sample of a study of control samples from healthy donors and cancer patients. The protocol was immunoSEQ multiplex PCR, while the TCRdb copy is restricted to in-frame clones and leaves out a portion. The sample holds about 120,000 clones, approximately 90% seen once. The sample comprised PBMCs. The receptors shown here come from a woman in her sixties with lung cancer. The CDR3 runs from the conserved cysteine through the conserved F or W. D genes are given only for firm matches. Not every row has a clone size; where given, it reads once, few, many or a size class.

J gene: TRBJ1-5
V gene: TRBV30
D gene: -
clone size: -
CDR3 DNA: TGTGCCTGGAGTGTATGGGGAATGAGCAATCAGCCCCAGCATTTT
CDR3 protein: CAWSVWGMSNQPQHF

J gene: TRBJ1-1
V gene: TRBV2
D gene: TRBD1
clone size: once
CDR3 DNA: TGTGCCAGCAGTGAAGCGGACAGGATGAACACTGAAGCTTTCTTT
CDR3 protein: CASSEADRMNTEAFF

J gene: TRBJ2-1
V gene: TRBV6-2/TRBV6-3
D gene: TRBD2
clone size: -
CDR3 DNA: TGTGCCAGCAGTCACCCTAGCGGGGGTTACAATGAGCAGTTCTTC
CDR3 protein: CASSHPSGGYNEQFF

J gene: TRBJ2-6
V gene: TRBV19
D gene: -
clone size: -
CDR3 DNA: TGTGCCAGTAGTATTCAGGGGACCGGGGCCAACGTCCTGACTTTC
CDR3 protein: CASSIQGTGANVLTF

J gene: TRBJ1-2
V gene: TRBV7-9
D gene: TRBD1
clone size: -
CDR3 DNA: TGTGCCAGCAGCTCCCGGGACAGCTCAAACTATGGCTACACCTTC
CDR3 protein: CASSSRDSSNYGYTF

J gene: TRBJ1-2
V gene: TRBV19
D gene: -
clone size: -
CDR3 DNA: TGTGCCAGTAGTACCTCTGGTAGCTACTATGGCTACACCTTC
CDR3 protein: CASSTSGSYYGYTF

J gene: TRBJ1-1
V gene: TRBV18
D gene: -
clone size: -
CDR3 DNA: TGTGCCAGCTCACCGGCGGTGAACACTGAAGCTTTCTTT
CDR3 protein: CASSPAVNTEAFF

J gene: TRBJ1-1
V gene: TRBV18
D gene: -
clone size: -
CDR3 DNA: TGTGCCAGCTCACCACCGCTCGGTGGTACTGAAGCTTTCTTT
CDR3 protein: CASSPPLGGTEAFF

J gene: TRBJ2-7
V gene: TRBV6-1
D gene: -
clone size: -
CDR3 DNA: TGTGCCAGCAGTGAATACGAAGGTTACGAGCAGTACTTC
CDR3 protein: CASSEYEGYEQYF

J gene: TRBJ2-2
V gene: TRBV12-5
D gene: TRBD2
clone size: -
CDR3 DNA: TGTGCTAGTGGTCCCTCCCCGGGACTAGCGGGAGCTAGGGGTGACACCGGGGAGCTGTTTTTT
CDR3 protein: CASGPSPGLAGARGDTGELFF

J gene: TRBJ1-5
V gene: TRBV7-2
D gene: -
clone size: few
CDR3 DNA: TGTGCCAGCAGCTCCGCGGGGGGCGGGAGCAATCAGCCCCAGCATTTT
CDR3 protein: CASSSAGGGSNQPQHF

J gene: TRBJ2-7
V gene: TRBV5-1
D gene: -
clone size: -
CDR3 DNA: TGCGCCAGCAGAGCTTCCGGCGGGGTAAAAAGGGGGGGCCTTTACTACGAGCAGTACTTC
CDR3 protein: CASRASGGVKRGGLYYEQYF

J gene: TRBJ1-3
V gene: TRBV7-9
D gene: TRBD1
clone size: -
CDR3 DNA: TGTGCCAGCAGCTATACCGGGACAGGGGGAGGAAACACCATATATTTT
CDR3 protein: CASSYTGTGGGNTIYF

J gene: TRBJ2-4
V gene: TRBV7-2
D gene: -
clone size: few
CDR3 DNA: TGTGCCAGCAGCTTAGCGAGGACAGCGGACATTCAGTACTTC
CDR3 protein: CASSLARTADIQYF

J gene: TRBJ2-2
V gene: TRBV5-1
D gene: -
clone size: -
CDR3 DNA: TGCGCCAGCAGCCCAGGACGGCCGAACACCGGGGAGCTGTTTTTT
CDR3 protein: CASSPGRPNTGELFF

J gene: TRBJ1-1
V gene: TRBV29-1
D gene: -
clone size: -
CDR3 DNA: TGCAGCGTCCAGAGGGAATCTGAAGCTTTCTTT
CDR3 protein: CSVQRESEAFF

J gene: TRBJ2-1
V gene: TRBV3-1/TRBV3-2
D gene: TRBD2
clone size: -
CDR3 DNA: TGTGCCAGCAGCCAAGGATGGGGTAGCGGGACGGCCAATGAGCAGTTCTTC
CDR3 protein: CASSQGWGSGTANEQFF

J gene: TRBJ2-1
V gene: TRBV4-2
D gene: TRBD2
clone size: -
CDR3 DNA: TGTGCCAGCAGCGAGGAGCGGGAGGGAACGAATGAGCAGTTCTTC
CDR3 protein: CASSEEREGTNEQFF

J gene: TRBJ2-6
V gene: TRBV5-4
D gene: -
clone size: -
CDR3 DNA: TGTGCCAGCAGCTCCCCCACGGATGGGTGGCTAACTGGGGCCAACGTCCTGACTTTC
CDR3 protein: CASSSPTDGWLTGANVLTF

J gene: TRBJ1-1
V gene: TRBV12-5
D gene: -
clone size: -
CDR3 DNA: TGTGCTAGTGGTTTGGTGGGCGGCTACACTGAAGCTTTCTTT
CDR3 protein: CASGLVGGYTEAFF

J gene: TRBJ2-5
V gene: TRBV6-5
D gene: TRBD1
clone size: -
CDR3 DNA: TGTGCCAGCAGTTACTGGCAGGGGGCCGAGACCCAGTACTTC
CDR3 protein: CASSYWQGAETQYF

J gene: TRBJ2-3
V gene: TRBV12-3/TRBV12-4
D gene: TRBD2
clone size: few
CDR3 DNA: TGTGCCACATGCCGGGGGGCAGATACGCAGTATTTT
CDR3 protein: CATCRGADTQYF

J gene: TRBJ1-1
V gene: TRBV20-1
D gene: -
clone size: -
CDR3 DNA: TGCAGTGCTAGAGATCCTCCTGAAGCTTTCTTT
CDR3 protein: CSARDPPEAFF

J gene: TRBJ2-5
V gene: TRBV6-6
D gene: TRBD2
clone size: once
CDR3 DNA: TGTGCCAGCAGCCCCGCTAGCGGGGGAGGCATAGAGACCCAGTACTTC
CDR3 protein: CASSPASGGGIETQYF

J gene: TRBJ2-1
V gene: TRBV3-1/TRBV3-2
D gene: TRBD2
clone size: -
CDR3 DNA: TGTGCCAGCAGCCAAGATCTGAGCGGGGCCTACAATGAGCAGTTCTTC
CDR3 protein: CASSQDLSGAYNEQFF

J gene: TRBJ1-5
V gene: TRBV18
D gene: -
clone size: -
CDR3 DNA: TGTGCCAGCTCACCCGATCCCTATCAGCCCCAGCATTTT
CDR3 protein: CASSPDPYQPQHF

J gene: TRBJ1-4
V gene: TRBV7-2
D gene: -
clone size: -
CDR3 DNA: TGTGCCAGCGGGCCAGTCTCTGAAAAACTGTTTTTT
CDR3 protein: CASGPVSEKLFF

J gene: TRBJ2-5
V gene: TRBV27
D gene: -
clone size: -
CDR3 DNA: TGTGCCAGCAGTCCCGGGGAAAGTCGTCAAGAGACCCAGTACTTC
CDR3 protein: CASSPGESRQETQYF

J gene: TRBJ1-5
V gene: TRBV5-4
D gene: TRBD1
clone size: -
CDR3 DNA: TGTGCCAGCAGCTTGGACAGGGGAAGCAATCAGCCCCAGCATTTT
CDR3 protein: CASSLDRGSNQPQHF

J gene: TRBJ1-4
V gene: TRBV6-2/TRBV6-3
D gene: -
clone size: -
CDR3 DNA: TGTGCCAGCAGTTACTCGGCAGGGGAAGTTGAAAAACTGTTTTTT
CDR3 protein: CASSYSAGEVEKLFF

J gene: TRBJ1-6
V gene: TRBV7-2
D gene: -
clone size: -
CDR3 DNA: TGTGCCAGCAGCTTGAGCCCGACCTATAATTCACCCCTCCACTTT
CDR3 protein: CASSLSPTYNSPLHF

J gene: TRBJ1-6
V gene: TRBV9
D gene: TRBD1
clone size: -
CDR3 DNA: TGTGCCAGCAGCCCGACGACAGGGGATAATTCACCCCTCCACTTT
CDR3 protein: CASSPTTGDNSPLHF

J gene: TRBJ2-5
V gene: TRBV24-1
D gene: TRBD1
clone size: -
CDR3 DNA: TGTGCCACCAGTGATGCCTGGGACAGTTTACAAGAGACCCAGTACTTC
CDR3 protein: CATSDAWDSLQETQYF

J gene: TRBJ2-1
V gene: TRBV6-5
D gene: -
clone size: -
CDR3 DNA: TGTGCCAGCAGCCAGGACGGCTCGGACAAACAGTTCTTC
CDR3 protein: CASSQDGSDKQFF

J gene: TRBJ2-5
V gene: TRBV19
D gene: -
clone size: few
CDR3 DNA: TGTGCCAGTAGTATTAACCAGGGGGGACCGTACCAAGAGACCCAGTACTTC
CDR3 protein: CASSINQGGPYQETQYF

J gene: TRBJ2-7
V gene: TRBV12-3/TRBV12-4
D gene: -
clone size: -
CDR3 DNA: TGTGCCAGCAGTTTAAACTACGAGCAGTACTTC
CDR3 protein: CASSLNYEQYF

J gene: TRBJ2-1
V gene: TRBV3-1/TRBV3-2
D gene: TRBD1
clone size: once
CDR3 DNA: TGTGCCAGCAGGAAAACAGGGGGCATGAACAATGAGCAGTTCTTC
CDR3 protein: CASRKTGGMNNEQFF

J gene: TRBJ1-5
V gene: TRBV6-2/TRBV6-3
D gene: -
clone size: -
CDR3 DNA: TGTGCCAGCAGTCGTCCGCTAGGGGGGCGCGAGGGCAATCAGCCCCAGCATTTT
CDR3 protein: CASSRPLGGREGNQPQHF

J gene: TRBJ2-1
V gene: TRBV27
D gene: -
clone size: medium-sized
CDR3 DNA: TGTGCCAGCAGTTTTCCCACGCACGGAGCTGTACGCTATGAGCAGTTCTTC
CDR3 protein: CASSFPTHGAVRYEQFF

J gene: TRBJ2-6
V gene: TRBV30
D gene: -
clone size: few
CDR3 DNA: TGTGCCTGGAGTGTACGAGGGCTAGCTGGGGCCAACGTCCTGACTTTC
CDR3 protein: CAWSVRGLAGANVLTF

J gene: TRBJ2-1
V gene: TRBV27
D gene: -
clone size: -
CDR3 DNA: TGTGCCAGCAATCTTAACCCGGCGACAGCTACTTACAATGAGCAGTTCTTC
CDR3 protein: CASNLNPATATYNEQFF

J gene: TRBJ1-5
V gene: TRBV19
D gene: -
clone size: -
CDR3 DNA: TGTGCCAGTAGTATTAAAGGGCAGAGGTGGGAGCCCCAGCATTTT
CDR3 protein: CASSIKGQRWEPQHF

J gene: TRBJ1-3
V gene: TRBV9
D gene: -
clone size: few
CDR3 DNA: TGTGCCAGCAGCTGGGGGTCTGGAAACACCATATATTTT
CDR3 protein: CASSWGSGNTIYF

J gene: TRBJ1-1
V gene: TRBV12-3/TRBV12-4
D gene: -
clone size: -
CDR3 DNA: TGTGCCAGCAGTCCCCGGTCGTTCGCTGAAGCTTTCTTT
CDR3 protein: CASSPRSFAEAFF

J gene: TRBJ1-1
V gene: TRBV29-1
D gene: -
clone size: -
CDR3 DNA: TGCAGCGTTGAAGATCGAGCAGGGGTTGGTTCTGAAGCTTTCTTT
CDR3 protein: CSVEDRAGVGSEAFF

J gene: TRBJ1-1
V gene: TRBV24-1
D gene: -
clone size: -
CDR3 DNA: TGTGCCACCAGTACGGAAGGGACGAACACTGAAGCTTTCTTT
CDR3 protein: CATSTEGTNTEAFF

J gene: TRBJ1-1
V gene: TRBV10-3
D gene: TRBD1
clone size: -
CDR3 DNA: TGTGCCATCAATGACATAGGGGGCTTGAACACTGAAGCTTTCTTT
CDR3 protein: CAINDIGGLNTEAFF